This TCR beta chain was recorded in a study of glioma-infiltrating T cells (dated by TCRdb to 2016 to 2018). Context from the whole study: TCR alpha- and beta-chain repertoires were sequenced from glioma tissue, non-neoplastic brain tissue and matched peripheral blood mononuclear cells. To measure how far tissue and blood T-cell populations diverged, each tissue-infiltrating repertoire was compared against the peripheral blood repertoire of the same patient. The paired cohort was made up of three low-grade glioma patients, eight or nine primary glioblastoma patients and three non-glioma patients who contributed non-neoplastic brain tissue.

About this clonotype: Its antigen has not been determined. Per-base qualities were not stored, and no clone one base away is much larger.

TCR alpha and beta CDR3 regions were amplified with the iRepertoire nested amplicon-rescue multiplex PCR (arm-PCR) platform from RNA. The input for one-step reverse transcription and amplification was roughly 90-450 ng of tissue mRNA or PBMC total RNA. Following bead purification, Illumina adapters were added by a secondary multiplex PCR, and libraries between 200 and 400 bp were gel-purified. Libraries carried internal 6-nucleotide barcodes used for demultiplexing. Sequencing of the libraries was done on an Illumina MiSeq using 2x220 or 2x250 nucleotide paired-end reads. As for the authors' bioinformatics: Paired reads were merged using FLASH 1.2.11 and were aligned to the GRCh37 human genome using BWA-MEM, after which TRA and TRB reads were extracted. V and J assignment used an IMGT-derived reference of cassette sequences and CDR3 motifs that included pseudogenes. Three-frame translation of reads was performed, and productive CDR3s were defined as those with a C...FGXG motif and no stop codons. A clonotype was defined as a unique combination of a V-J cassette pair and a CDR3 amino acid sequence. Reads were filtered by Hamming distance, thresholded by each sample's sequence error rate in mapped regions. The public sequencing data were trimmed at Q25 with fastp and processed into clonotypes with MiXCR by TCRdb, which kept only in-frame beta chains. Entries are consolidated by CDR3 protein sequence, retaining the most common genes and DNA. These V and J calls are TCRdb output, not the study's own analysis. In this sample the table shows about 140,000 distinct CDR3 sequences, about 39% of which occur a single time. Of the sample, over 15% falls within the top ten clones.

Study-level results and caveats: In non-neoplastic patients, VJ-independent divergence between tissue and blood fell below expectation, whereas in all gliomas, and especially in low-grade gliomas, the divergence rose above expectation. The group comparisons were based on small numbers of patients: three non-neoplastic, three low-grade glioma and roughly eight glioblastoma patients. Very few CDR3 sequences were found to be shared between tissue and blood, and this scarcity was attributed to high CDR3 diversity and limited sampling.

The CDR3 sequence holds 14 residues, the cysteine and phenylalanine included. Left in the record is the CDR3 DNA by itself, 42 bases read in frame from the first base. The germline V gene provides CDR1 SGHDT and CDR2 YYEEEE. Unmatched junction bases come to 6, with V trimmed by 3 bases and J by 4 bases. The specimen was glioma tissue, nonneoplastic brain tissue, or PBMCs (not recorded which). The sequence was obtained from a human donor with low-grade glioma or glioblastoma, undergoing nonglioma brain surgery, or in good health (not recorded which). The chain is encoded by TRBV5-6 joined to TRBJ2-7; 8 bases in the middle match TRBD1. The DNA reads TGTGCCAGCAGCTCTACAGGGGGGAGTTACGAGCAGTACTTC. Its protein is CASSSTGGSYEQYF.